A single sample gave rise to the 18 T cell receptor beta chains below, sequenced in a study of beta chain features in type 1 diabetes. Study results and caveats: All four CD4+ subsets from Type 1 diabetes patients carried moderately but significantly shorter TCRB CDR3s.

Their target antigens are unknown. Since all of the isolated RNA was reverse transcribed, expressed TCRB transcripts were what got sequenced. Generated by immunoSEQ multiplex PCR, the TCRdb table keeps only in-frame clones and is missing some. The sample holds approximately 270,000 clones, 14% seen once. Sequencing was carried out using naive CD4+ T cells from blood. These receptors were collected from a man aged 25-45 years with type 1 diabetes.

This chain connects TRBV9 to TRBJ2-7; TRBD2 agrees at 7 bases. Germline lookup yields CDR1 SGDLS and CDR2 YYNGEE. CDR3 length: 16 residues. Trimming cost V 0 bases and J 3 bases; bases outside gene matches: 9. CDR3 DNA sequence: TGTGCCAGCAGCGTAGGAGGGCTAGCGGACCTCTACGAGCAGTACTTC. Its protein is CASSVGGLADLYEQYF.

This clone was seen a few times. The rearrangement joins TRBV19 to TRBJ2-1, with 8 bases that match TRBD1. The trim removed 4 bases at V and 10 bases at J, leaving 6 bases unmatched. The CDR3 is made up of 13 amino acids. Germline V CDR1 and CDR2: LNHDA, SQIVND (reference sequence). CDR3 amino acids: CASSRGQAGEQFF. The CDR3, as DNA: TGTGCCAGTAGTAGGGGACAGGCCGGGGAGCAGTTCTTC.

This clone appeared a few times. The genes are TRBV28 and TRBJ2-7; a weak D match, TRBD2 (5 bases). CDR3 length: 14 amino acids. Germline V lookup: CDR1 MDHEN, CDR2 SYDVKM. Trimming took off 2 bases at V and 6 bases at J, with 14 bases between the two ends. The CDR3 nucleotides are TGTGCCAGCAGTTTAATACTAGTCGGTGCCGAGCAGTACTTC. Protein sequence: CASSLILVGAEQYF.

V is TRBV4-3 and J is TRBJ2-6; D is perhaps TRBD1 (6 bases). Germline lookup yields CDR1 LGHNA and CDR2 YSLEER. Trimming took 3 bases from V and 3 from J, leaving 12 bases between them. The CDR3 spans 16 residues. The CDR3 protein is CASSHAGANGANVLTF. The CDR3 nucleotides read TGCGCCAGCAGCCATGCAGGGGCTAATGGGGCCAACGTCCTGACTTTC.

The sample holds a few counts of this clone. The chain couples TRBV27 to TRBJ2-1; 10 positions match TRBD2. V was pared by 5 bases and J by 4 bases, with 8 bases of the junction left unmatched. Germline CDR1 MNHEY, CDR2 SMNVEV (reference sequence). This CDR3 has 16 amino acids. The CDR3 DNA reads TGTGCCAGCAGTCCCGAAGGACTAGCGGCTTACAATGAGCAGTTCTTC. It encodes CASSPEGLAAYNEQFF.

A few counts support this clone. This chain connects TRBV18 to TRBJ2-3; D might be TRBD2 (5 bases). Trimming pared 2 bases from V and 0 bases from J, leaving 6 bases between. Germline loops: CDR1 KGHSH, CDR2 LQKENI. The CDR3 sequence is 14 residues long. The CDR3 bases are TGTGCCAGCTCACCAGAGCGGAGCACAGATACGCAGTATTTT. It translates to CASSPERSTDTQYF.

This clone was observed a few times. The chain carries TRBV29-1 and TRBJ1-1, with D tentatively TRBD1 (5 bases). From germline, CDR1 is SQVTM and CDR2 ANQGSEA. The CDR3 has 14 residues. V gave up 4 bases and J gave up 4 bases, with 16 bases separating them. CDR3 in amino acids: CSVALQGQGTEAFF. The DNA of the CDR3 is TGCAGCGTTGCCCTCCAGGGTCAGGGCACTGAAGCTTTCTTT.

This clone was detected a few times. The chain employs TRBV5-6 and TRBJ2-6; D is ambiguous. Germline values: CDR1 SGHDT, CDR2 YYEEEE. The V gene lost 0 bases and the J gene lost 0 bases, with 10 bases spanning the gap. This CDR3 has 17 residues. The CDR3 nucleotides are TGTGCCAGCAGCTTGGGGCCGATTCCCTCTGGGGCCAACGTCCTGACTTTC. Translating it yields CASSLGPIPSGANVLTF.

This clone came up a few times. The CDR3 reads CASSKGTTLQETQYF. In nucleotides, the CDR3 is TGCGCCAGCAGCAAGGGGACTACTCTACAAGAGACCCAGTACTTC. This chain joins TRBV5-1 and TRBJ2-5; TRBD2 matches at 7 bases. The ends lost 4 bases at V and 2 bases at J; junction bases unmatched: 8. The CDR3 runs 15 residues. Germline values: CDR1 SGHRS, CDR2 YFSETQ.

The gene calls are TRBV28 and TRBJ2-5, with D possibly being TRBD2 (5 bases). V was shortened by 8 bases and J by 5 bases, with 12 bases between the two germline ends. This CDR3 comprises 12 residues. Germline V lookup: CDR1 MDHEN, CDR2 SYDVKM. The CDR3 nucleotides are TGTGCCAGCGGACTCAAGAGGGAGACCCAGTACTTC. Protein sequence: CASGLKRETQYF. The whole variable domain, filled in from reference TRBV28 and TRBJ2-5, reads DVKVTQSSRYLVKRTGEKVFLECVQDMDHENMFWYRQDPGLGLRLIYFSYDVKMKEKGDIPEGYSVSREKKERFSLILESASTNQTSMYLCASGLKRETQYFGPGTRLLVL.

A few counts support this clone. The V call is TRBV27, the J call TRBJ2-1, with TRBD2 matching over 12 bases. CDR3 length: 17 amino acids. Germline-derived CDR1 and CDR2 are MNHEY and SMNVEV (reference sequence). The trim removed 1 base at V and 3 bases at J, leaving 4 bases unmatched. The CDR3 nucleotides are TGTGCCAGCAGTTTATGGGCTAGCGGGAGGGACTACAATGAGCAGTTCTTC. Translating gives CASSLWASGRDYNEQFF.

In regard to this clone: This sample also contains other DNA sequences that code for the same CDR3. Here the CDR3 reads CASSLGRSYEQYF. In nucleotides, the CDR3 is TGTGCCAGCAGCTTAGGCCGGTCCTACGAGCAGTACTTC. The rearrangement links TRBV7-2 to TRBJ2-7; D remains ambiguous. Germline assignment: CDR1 SGHTA and CDR2 FQGNSA. Trimming stripped 1 base from V and 1 base from J, with 5 bases between. This CDR3 is 13 amino acids long.

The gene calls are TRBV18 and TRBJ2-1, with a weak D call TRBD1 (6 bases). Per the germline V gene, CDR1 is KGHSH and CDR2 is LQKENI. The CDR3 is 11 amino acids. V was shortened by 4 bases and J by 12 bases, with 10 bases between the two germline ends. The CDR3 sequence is CASSQQGGQFF. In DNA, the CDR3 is TGTGCCAGCTCACAACAGGGTGGGCAGTTCTTC. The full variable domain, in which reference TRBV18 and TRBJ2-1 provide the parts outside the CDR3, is NAGVMQNPRHLVRRRGQEARLRCSPMKGHSHVYWYRQLPEEGLKFMVYLQKENIIDESGMPKERFSAEFPKEGPSILRIQQVVRGDSAAYFCASSQQGGQFFGPGTRLTVL.

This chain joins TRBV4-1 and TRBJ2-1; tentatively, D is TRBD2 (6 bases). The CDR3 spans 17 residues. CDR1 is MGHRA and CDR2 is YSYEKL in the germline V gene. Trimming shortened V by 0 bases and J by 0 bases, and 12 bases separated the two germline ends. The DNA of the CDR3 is TGCGCCAGCAGCCAAGAGAGACTAGTCCGCTCCTACAATGAGCAGTTCTTC. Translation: CASSQERLVRSYNEQFF.

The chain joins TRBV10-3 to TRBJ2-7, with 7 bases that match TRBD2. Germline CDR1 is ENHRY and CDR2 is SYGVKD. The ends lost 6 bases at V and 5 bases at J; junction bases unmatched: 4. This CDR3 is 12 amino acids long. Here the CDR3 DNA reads TGTGCCATCAGCTCCCTAGCGGACGAGCAGTACTTC. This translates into CAISSLADEQYF.

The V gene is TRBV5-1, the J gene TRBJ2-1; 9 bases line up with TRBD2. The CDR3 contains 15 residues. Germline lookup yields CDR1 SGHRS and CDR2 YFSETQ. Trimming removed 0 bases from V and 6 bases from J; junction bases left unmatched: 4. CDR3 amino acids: CASSLGSGRSNEQFF. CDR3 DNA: TGCGCCAGCAGCTTGGGTAGCGGGAGATCCAATGAGCAGTTCTTC.

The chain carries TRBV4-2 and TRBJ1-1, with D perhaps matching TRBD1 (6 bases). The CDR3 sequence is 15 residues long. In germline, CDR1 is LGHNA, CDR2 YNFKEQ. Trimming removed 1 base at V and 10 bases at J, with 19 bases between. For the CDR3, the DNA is TGTGCCAGCAGCCAAGGCCCAGCGGGGGCGCTTAGAGCTTTCTTT. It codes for CASSQGPAGALRAFF.

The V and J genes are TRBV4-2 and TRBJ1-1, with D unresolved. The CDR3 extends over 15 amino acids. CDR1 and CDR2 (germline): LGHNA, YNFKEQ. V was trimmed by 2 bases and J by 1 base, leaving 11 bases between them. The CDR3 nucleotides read TGTGCCAGCAGCCAAACCTTGATCGGGAACACTGAAGCTTTCTTT. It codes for CASSQTLIGNTEAFF.